Shown below are 8 T cell receptor beta chains from a single sample sequenced in a study of blood T cell repertoires in COVID-19. The table came from immunoSEQ multiplex PCR; TCRdb's copy has only in-frame clones and leaves some out. The sample has 250,000 to 300,000 clones, approximately 90% seen once. The specimen was PBMCs or T cells enriched from blood (not recorded which). These receptors were taken from a man aged 18 to 29 who had recovered from COVID-19.

This chain uses TRBV14 with TRBJ1-6, with D possibly TRBD1 on 6 matching bases. Germline V lookup: CDR1 SGHDN, CDR2 FVKESK. This CDR3 has 14 residues. The V end lost 4 bases, the J end lost 9 bases, and 13 bases lay between the germline ends. CDR3 sequence (DNA): TGTGCCAGCAGCCCCTTTCAGGGGAGTTCACCCCTCCACTTT. Protein product: CASSPFQGSSPLHF.

The chain links TRBV27 to TRBJ2-1; 8 positions agree with TRBD1. V was pared by 5 bases and J by 1 base, with 7 bases of the junction left unmatched. The V gene's germline CDR1 is MNHEY and CDR2 SMNVEV (reference sequence). The CDR3 consists of 16 residues. CDR3 bases: TGTGCCAGCAGTACCCTGACAGGGGAGTCCTACAATGAGCAGTTCTTC. Amino acids: CASSTLTGESYNEQFF.

The CDR3 nucleotides are TGTGCCACCGGGACAGGCTCGAGCAATCAGCCCCAGCATTTT. Protein sequence: CATGTGSSNQPQHF. This rearrangement joins TRBV6-5 to TRBJ1-5; 8 positions agree with TRBD1. The CDR3 contains 14 residues. The germline gives CDR1 MNHEY, CDR2 SVGAGI. V shed 10 bases and J 1 base; nucleotides not matched to a gene: 6.

The chain links TRBV29-1 to TRBJ2-7; D might be TRBD2 (6 bases). V shed 7 bases and J shed 3 bases, with 10 bases lying between them. Germline V gives CDR1 SQVTM, CDR2 ANQGSEA. This CDR3 has 11 residues. In DNA, the CDR3 is TGCAGCGCCGGGACTCTCTACGAGCAGTACTTC. Translation: CSAGTLYEQYF.

This sequence joins TRBV4-1 and TRBJ2-7, with 10 nucleotides matching TRBD1. The germline V gene encodes CDR1 MGHRA and CDR2 YSYEKL. Trimming cost V 0 bases and J 4 bases; bases outside gene matches: 6. This CDR3 spans 16 amino acids. CDR3 region: CASSQDPDRGWYEQYF. The CDR3 nucleotides read TGCGCCAGCAGCCAAGACCCGGACAGGGGGTGGTACGAGCAGTACTTC.

This clone was detected a few times. The chain links TRBV12-3 or TRBV12-4 to TRBJ2-7; weak D call: TRBD1 (6 bases). CDR3 length: 12 amino acids. Trimming cost V 3 bases and J 3 bases, with 6 bases left between them. In DNA, the CDR3 is TGTGCCAGCAGTTTGGGACACTACGAGCAGTACTTC. Its protein product is CASSLGHYEQYF.

This chain joins TRBV28 and TRBJ1-1; D is ambiguous. The CDR3 loop spans 15 amino acids. Trimming removed 4 bases from V and 4 bases from J, with 16 bases in between. Germline CDR1 reads MDHEN; CDR2 reads SYDVKM. The CDR3 DNA follows: TGTGCCAGCAGTTCTTTCAGGTCGGGAGGCACTGAAGCTTTCTTT. Its translation: CASSSFRSGGTEAFF. The full variable domain, in which reference TRBV28 and TRBJ1-1 provide the parts outside the CDR3, is DVKVTQSSRYLVKRTGEKVFLECVQDMDHENMFWYRQDPGLGLRLIYFSYDVKMKEKGDIPEGYSVSREKKERFSLILESASTNQTSMYLCASSSFRSGGTEAFFGQGTRLTVV.

V gene TRBV20-1 combines with J gene TRBJ2-7; D may be TRBD1 (5 bases). The CDR3 spans 11 residues. Germline lookup yields CDR1 DFQATT and CDR2 SNEGSKA (reference sequence). V dropped 5 bases and J dropped 3 bases, with 8 bases sitting between them. The CDR3 loop is CSARDSYEQYF. The DNA of the CDR3 is TGCAGTGCTCGCGACAGCTACGAGCAGTACTTC.